This TCR beta chain was identified during a study of cytomegalovirus exposure and HLA in healthy donors. Overall study findings and caveats: Roughly even sequencing depth across donors was the assumption behind the presence/absence analyses. In vitro assays verified that three CMV-associated chains recognized CMV antigens specifically.

PCR employed 60 Vbeta and 13 Jbeta primers. The method was immunoSEQ multiplex PCR; TCRdb's version includes in-frame clones alone and lacks a portion of them. The sample has 170,000 or so clones, about 80% seen once; the top ten hold 0.65%. A word on this clone: Antigen: not known.

The CDR3 covers 15 residues. Germline loops: CDR1 SGHTA, CDR2 FQGNSA. The J segment lost 8 bases and the V segment lost 5 bases, leaving 7 bases of the junction unmatched. The source is a boy aged 5-17 years in good health and CMV-seronegative. The sample consisted of PBMCs. The rearrangement links TRBV7-2 to TRBJ2-1; 12 bases map to TRBD1. The CDR3 is CASSRMGQGADEQFF. CDR3 nucleotides: TGTGCCAGCAGCCGAATGGGACAGGGGGCTGATGAGCAGTTCTTC.